This T cell receptor (beta chain) is from a study of blood T cell repertoires in COVID-19. This table comes from immunoSEQ multiplex PCR, and its TCRdb copy is limited to in-frame clones, with some not included. The repertoire consists of around 400,000 clones, with approximately 90% occurring once and the leading ten covering more than 0.85%. CDR3 length: 11 amino acids. Per germline, CDR1 MNHEY and CDR2 SVGAGI. Trimming removed 7 bases from V and 4 bases from J, with 5 bases in between. The material sequenced was PBMCs or T cells enriched from blood (not recorded which). This sequence joins TRBV6-5 and TRBJ1-5; D is unresolved. The receptor's source is a woman aged 40 to 50 who had been exposed to COVID-19. This chain's CDR3 is CASTGNQPQHF. The CDR3 bases are TGTGCCAGCACAGGAAATCAGCCCCAGCATTTT.